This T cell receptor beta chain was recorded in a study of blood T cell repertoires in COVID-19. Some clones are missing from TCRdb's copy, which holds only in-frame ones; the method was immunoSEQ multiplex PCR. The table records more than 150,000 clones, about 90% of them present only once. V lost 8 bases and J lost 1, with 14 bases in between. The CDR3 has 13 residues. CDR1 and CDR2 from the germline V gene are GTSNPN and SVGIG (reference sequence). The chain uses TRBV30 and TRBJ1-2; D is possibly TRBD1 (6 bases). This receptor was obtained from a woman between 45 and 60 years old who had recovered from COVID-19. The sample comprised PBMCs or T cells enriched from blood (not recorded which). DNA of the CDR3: TGTGCCCGTTGGACAGCGTATAACTATGGCTACACCTTC. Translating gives CARWTAYNYGYTF.